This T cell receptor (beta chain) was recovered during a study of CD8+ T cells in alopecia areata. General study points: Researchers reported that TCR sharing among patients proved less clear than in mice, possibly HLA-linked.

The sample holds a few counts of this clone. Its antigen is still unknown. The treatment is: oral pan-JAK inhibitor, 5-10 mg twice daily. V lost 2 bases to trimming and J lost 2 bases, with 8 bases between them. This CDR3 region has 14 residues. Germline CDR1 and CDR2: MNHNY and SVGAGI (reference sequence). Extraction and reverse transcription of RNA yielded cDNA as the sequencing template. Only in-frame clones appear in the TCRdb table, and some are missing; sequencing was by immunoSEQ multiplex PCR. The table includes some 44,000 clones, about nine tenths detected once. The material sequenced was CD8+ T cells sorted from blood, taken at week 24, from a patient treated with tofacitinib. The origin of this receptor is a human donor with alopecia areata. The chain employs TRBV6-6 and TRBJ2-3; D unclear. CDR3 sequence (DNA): TGTGCCAGCAGTTACCCCGGCCCCACAGATACGCAGTATTTT. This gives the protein CASSYPGPTDTQYF.